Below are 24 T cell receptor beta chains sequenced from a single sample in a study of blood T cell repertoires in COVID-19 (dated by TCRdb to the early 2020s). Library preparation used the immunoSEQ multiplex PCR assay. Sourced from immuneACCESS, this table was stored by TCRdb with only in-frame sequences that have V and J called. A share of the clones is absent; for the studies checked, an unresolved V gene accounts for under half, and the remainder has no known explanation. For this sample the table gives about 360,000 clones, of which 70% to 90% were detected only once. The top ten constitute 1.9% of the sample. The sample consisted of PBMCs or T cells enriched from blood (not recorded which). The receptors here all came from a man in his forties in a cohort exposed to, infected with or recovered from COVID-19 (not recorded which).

This CDR3 is CASSLPHRGIREQYF. The CDR3 bases are TGTGCCAGCAGCTTGCCCCACAGGGGGATAAGGGAGCAGTACTTC. The V and J genes are TRBV5-4 and TRBJ2-7; 8 positions match TRBD1. Germline V gene sequence: CDR1 SGHNT, CDR2 YYREEE (reference sequence). This CDR3 comprises 15 residues. V lost 1 base and J lost 7; bases outside the gene matches: 10. The variable domain in full, with the rest retrieved from reference TRBV5-4 and TRBJ2-7, is ETGVTQSPTHLIKTRGQQVTLRCSSQSGHNTVSWYQQALGQGPQFIFQYYREEENGRGNFPPRFSGLQFPNYSSELNVNALELDDSALYLCASSLPHRGIREQYFGPGTRLTVT.

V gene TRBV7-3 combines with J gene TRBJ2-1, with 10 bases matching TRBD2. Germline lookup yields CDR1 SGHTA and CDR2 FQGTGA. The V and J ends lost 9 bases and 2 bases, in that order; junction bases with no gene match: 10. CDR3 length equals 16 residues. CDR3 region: CASSRTSGNPYNEQFF. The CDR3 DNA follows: TGTGCCAGTTCCCGGACTAGCGGAAACCCCTACAATGAGCAGTTCTTC.

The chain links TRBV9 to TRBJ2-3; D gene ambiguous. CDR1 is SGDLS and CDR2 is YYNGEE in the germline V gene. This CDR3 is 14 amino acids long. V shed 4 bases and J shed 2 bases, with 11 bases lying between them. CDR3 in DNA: TGTGCCAGCAGCAAAACCGGTCTCACAGATACGCAGTATTTT. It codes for CASSKTGLTDTQYF.

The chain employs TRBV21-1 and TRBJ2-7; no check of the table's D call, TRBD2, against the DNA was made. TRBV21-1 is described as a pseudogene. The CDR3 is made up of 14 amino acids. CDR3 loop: CASSSRLGRYEQYF. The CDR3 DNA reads TGTGCCAGCAGCAGCAGACTGGGTAGGTACGAGCAGTACTTC.

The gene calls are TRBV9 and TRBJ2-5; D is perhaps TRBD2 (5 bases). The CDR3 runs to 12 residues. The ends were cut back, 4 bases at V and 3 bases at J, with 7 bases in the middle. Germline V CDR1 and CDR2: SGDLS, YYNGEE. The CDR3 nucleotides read TGTGCCAGCAGCTTTAGCGAAGAGACCCAGTACTTC. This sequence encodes CASSFSEETQYF.

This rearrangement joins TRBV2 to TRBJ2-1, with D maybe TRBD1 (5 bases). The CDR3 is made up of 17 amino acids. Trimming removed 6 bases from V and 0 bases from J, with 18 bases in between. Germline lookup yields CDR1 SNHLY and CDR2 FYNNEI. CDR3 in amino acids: CASSPAVFRASYNEQFF. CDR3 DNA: TGTGCCAGCAGCCCCGCTGTTTTCAGGGCCTCCTACAATGAGCAGTTCTTC.

This CDR3 reads CASSITGTAYGYTF. The CDR3 region has the DNA TGTGCCAGCAGCATAACCGGGACTGCCTATGGCTACACCTTC. This chain connects TRBV7-9 to TRBJ1-2, with a possible D match to TRBD1 (5 bases). V was pared by 5 bases and J by 4 bases, with 14 bases between. The germline V gene encodes CDR1 SEHNR and CDR2 FQNEAQ (reference sequence). The CDR3 loop spans 14 amino acids.

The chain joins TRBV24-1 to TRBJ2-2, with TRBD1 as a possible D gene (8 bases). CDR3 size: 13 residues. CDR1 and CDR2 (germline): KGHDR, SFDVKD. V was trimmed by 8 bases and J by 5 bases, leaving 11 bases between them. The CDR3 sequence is CATNRGGTGELFF. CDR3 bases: TGTGCCACCAACAGGGGGGGTACCGGGGAGCTGTTTTTT.

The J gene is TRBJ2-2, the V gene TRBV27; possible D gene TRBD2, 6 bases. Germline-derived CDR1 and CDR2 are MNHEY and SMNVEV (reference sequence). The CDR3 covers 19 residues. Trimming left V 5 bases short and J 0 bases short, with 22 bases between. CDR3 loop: CASSPLFNGGFTNTGELFF. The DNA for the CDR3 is TGTGCCAGCAGTCCCCTGTTTAATGGGGGGTTTACGAACACCGGGGAGCTGTTTTTT.

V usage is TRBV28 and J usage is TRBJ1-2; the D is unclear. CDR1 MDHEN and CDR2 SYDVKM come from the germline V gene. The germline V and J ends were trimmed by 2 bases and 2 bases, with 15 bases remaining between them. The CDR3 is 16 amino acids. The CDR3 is CASSLSPLLGNYGYTF. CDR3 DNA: TGTGCCAGCAGTTTAAGCCCCTTACTCGGGAACTATGGCTACACCTTC.

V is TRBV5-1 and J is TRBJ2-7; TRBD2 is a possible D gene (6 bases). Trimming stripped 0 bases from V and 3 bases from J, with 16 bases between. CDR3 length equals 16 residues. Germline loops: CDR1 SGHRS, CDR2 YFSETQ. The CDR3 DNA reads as TGCGCCAGCAGCTTGGTCGCGGCGGGGCCAAACTACGAGCAGTACTTC. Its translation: CASSLVAAGPNYEQYF.

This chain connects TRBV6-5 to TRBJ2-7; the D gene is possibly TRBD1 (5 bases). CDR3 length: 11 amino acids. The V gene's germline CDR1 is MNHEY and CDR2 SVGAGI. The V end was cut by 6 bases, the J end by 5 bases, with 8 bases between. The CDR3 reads CASSQGHEQYF. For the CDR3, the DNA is TGTGCCAGCAGCCAGGGCCACGAGCAGTACTTC.

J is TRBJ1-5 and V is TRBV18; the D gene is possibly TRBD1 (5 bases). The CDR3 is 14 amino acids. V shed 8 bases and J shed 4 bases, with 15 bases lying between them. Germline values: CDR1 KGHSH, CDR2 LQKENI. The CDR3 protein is CASQDGGVNQPQHF. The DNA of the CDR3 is TGTGCCAGCCAGGACGGGGGGGTGAATCAGCCCCAGCATTTT.

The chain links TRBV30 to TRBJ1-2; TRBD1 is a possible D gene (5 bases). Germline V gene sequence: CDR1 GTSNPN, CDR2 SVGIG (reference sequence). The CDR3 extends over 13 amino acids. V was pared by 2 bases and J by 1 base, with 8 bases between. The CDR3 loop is CAWSRDFNYGYTF. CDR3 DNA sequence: TGTGCCTGGAGTCGGGACTTTAACTATGGCTACACCTTC.

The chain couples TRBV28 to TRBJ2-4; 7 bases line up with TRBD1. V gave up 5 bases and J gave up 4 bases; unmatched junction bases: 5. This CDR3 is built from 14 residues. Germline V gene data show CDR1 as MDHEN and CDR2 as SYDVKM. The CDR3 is CASSAGTAKNIQYF. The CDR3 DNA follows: TGTGCCAGCAGTGCCGGGACAGCTAAAAACATTCAGTACTTC.

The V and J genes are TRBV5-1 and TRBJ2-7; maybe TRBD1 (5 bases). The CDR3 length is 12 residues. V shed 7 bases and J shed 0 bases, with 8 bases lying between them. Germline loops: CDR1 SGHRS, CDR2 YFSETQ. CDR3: CASFDSSYEQYF. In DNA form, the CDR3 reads TGCGCCAGCTTCGACAGCTCCTACGAGCAGTACTTC.

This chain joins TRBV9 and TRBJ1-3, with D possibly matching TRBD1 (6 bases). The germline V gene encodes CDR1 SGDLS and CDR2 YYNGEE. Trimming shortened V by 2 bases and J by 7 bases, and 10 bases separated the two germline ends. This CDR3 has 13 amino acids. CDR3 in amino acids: CASSVGRGNTIYF. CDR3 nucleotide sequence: TGTGCCAGCAGCGTTGGCAGGGGCAACACCATATATTTT.

Here the CDR3 DNA reads TGTGCCAGCAGCTTAGCGCTAGCGGGAGTAATCGGGGAGCTGTTTTTT. The encoded protein is CASSLALAGVIGELFF. The chain is built from TRBV7-6 and TRBJ2-2, with TRBD2 matching over 10 bases. CDR1 and CDR2 (germline): SGHVS, FNYEAQ. This CDR3 spans 16 amino acids. The J segment lost 7 bases and the V segment lost 0 bases, leaving 5 bases of the junction unmatched.

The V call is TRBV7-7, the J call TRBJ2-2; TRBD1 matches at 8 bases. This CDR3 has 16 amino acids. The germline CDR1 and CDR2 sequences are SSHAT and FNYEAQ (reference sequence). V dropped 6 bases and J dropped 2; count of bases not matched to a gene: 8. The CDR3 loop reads CASSPDRGFNTGELFF. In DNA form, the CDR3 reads TGTGCCAGCAGTCCCGACAGGGGCTTCAACACCGGGGAGCTGTTTTTT.

This CDR3 is CASTGIANTGELFF. Here the CDR3 DNA reads TGCGCCAGCACAGGCATCGCGAACACCGGGGAGCTGTTTTTT. The rearrangement links TRBV5-1 to TRBJ2-2, with unresolved D. The CDR3 is 14 residues long. Germline V gives CDR1 SGHRS, CDR2 YFSETQ. V dropped 6 bases and J dropped 0 bases, with 9 bases sitting between them.

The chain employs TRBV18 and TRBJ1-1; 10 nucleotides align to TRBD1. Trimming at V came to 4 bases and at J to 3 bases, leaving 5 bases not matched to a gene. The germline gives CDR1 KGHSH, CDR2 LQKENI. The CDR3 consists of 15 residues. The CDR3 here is CASSLRTGGDTEAFF. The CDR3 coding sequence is TGTGCCAGCTCACTTCGGACAGGGGGAGACACTGAAGCTTTCTTT.

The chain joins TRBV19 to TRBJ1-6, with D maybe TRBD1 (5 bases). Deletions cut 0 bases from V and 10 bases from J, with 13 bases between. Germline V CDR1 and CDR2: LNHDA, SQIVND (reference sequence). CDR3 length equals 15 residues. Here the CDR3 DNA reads TGTGCCAGTAGTATAGATCCAGGGATGGGCTCACCCCTCCACTTT. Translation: CASSIDPGMGSPLHF.

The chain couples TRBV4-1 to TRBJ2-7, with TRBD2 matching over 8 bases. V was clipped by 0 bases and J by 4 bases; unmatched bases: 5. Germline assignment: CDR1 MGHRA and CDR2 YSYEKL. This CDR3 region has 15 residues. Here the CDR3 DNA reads TGCGCCAGCAGCCAAGACTCGACTAGCGCGTACGAGCAGTACTTC. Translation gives CASSQDSTSAYEQYF.

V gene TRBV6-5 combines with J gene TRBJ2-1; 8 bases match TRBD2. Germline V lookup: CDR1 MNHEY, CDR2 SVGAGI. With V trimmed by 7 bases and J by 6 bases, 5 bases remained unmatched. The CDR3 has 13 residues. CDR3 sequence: CASKDSGVNEQFF. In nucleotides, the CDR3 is TGTGCCAGCAAGGATAGCGGGGTCAATGAGCAGTTCTTC.